The next 2 T cell receptor beta chains were all read from a single sample in a study of T cell changes during pregnancy in multiple sclerosis. Using immunoSEQ multiplex PCR, the repertoire was profiled, and TCRdb retains in-frame clones only, with some absent. The sample has some 120,000 clones; about 94% are singletons. This material consisted of peripheral blood, taken before pregnancy. The origin of the receptors is a female donor with multiple sclerosis, enrolled in a pregnancy study.

This clone was detected a few times. The CDR3 DNA follows: TGTGCCAGCAGCTCTCGGCTTGCGGGGGAGGCCACAGATACGCAGTATTTT. This sequence encodes CASSSRLAGEATDTQYF. The genes are TRBV4-2 and TRBJ2-3; 7 bases are a match to TRBD2. The J segment lost 2 bases and the V segment lost 5 bases, leaving 13 bases of the junction unmatched. Germline CDR1 reads LGHNA; CDR2 reads YNFKEQ. The CDR3 is 17 amino acids.

The CDR3 loop is CASSEVGDLAGQETQYF. The CDR3 DNA is TGTGCCAGCAGTGAAGTAGGGGACTTGGCGGGACAAGAGACCCAGTACTTC. The rearrangement links TRBV6-1 to TRBJ2-5; D possibly corresponds to TRBD2 (6 bases). Looked up from germline, CDR1 is MNHNS and CDR2 is SASEGT. The CDR3 extends over 17 amino acids. Trimming stripped 1 base from V and 2 bases from J, with 17 bases between.